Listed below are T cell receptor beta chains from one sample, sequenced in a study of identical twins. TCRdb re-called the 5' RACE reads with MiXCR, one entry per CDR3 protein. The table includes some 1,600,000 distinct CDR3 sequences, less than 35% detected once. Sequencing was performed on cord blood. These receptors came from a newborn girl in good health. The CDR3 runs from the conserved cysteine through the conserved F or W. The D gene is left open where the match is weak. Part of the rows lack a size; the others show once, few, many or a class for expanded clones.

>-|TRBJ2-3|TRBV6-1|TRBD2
CASKSSGGAPDTQYF
TGTGCCAGCAAGTCGAGCGGGGGTGCCCCAGATACGCAGTATTTT
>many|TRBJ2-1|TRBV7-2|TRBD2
CASSLAVLAGNEQFF
TGTGCCAGCAGCTTAGCGGTGCTAGCGGGGAATGAGCAGTTCTTC
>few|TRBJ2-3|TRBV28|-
CASLSSRWDTQYF
TGTGCCAGCCTTTCATCTAGGTGGGATACGCAGTATTTT
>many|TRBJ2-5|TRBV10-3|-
CAISERQGRSETQYF
TGTGCCATCAGTGAACGGCAGGGGAGGTCGGAGACCCAGTACTTC
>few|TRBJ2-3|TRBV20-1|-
CSARMTDTSTDTQYF
TGCAGTGCTAGGATGACAGATACTAGCACAGATACGCAGTATTTT
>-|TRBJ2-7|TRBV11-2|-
CASSSILGPSHEQYF
TGTGCCAGCAGCTCCATTTTGGGGCCCTCCCACGAGCAGTACTTC
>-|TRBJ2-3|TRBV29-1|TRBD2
CSLSGDPSGGTTDTQYF
TGCAGCTTAAGTGGGGATCCTAGCGGGGGGACCACAGATACGCAGTATTTT
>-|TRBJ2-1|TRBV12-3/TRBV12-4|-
CASSSHRERQFF
TGTGCCAGCAGTTCCCACCGGGAGCGGCAGTTCTTC
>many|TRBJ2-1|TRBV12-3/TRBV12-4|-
CASSLGLSGKQFF
TGTGCCAGCAGTTTAGGTTTGTCGGGTAAGCAGTTCTTC
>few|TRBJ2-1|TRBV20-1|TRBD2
CSASWTSGSNNEQFF
TGCAGTGCTTCCTGGACTAGCGGGAGTAACAATGAGCAGTTCTTC
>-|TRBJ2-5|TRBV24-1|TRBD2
CATSDSKTSGSSDEQYF
TGTGCCACCAGTGATTCTAAGACTAGCGGGAGTTCGGATGAGCAGTACTTC
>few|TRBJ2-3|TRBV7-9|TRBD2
CASNPEREISDTQYF
TGTGCCAGCAACCCAGAGCGGGAGATATCAGATACGCAGTATTTT
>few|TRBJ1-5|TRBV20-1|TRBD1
CSATEGQHNQPQHF
TGCAGTGCTACTGAGGGACAGCACAATCAGCCCCAGCATTTT
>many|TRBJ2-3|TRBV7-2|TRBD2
CASSLAPTSAHTQYF
TGTGCCAGCAGCTTAGCCCCCACTAGCGCCCATACGCAGTATTTT
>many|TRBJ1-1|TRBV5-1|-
CASSWGSPLGTEAFF
TGCGCCAGCAGCTGGGGTTCACCCCTGGGCACTGAAGCTTTCTTT
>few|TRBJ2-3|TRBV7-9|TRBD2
CASSAPSSGVDPSTDTQYF
TGTGCCAGCAGTGCGCCGTCTAGCGGGGTTGACCCTAGCACAGATACGCAGTATTTT
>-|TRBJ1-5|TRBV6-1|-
CASGRGADQPQHF
TGTGCCAGTGGGAGGGGCGCCGATCAGCCCCAGCATTTT
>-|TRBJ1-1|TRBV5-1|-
CASSLVGPDAEAFF
TGCGCCAGCAGCTTGGTAGGACCCGACGCTGAAGCTTTCTTT